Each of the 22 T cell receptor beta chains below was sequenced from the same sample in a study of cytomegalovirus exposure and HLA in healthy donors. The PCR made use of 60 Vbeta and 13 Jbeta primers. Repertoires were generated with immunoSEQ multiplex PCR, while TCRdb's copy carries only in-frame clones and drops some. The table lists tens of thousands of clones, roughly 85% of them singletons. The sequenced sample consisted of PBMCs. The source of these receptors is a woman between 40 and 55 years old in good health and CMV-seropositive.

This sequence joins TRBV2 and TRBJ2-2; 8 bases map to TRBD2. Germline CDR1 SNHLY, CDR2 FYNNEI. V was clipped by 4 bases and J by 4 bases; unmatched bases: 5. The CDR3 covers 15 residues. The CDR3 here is CASSVRGGPTGELFF. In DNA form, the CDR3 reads TGTGCCAGCAGTGTTCGGGGGGGCCCCACCGGGGAGCTGTTTTTT.

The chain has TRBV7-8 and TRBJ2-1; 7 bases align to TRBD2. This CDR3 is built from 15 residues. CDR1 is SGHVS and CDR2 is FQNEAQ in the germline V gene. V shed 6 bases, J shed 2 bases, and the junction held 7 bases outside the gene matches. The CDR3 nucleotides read TGTGCCAGCAGTCATGAGGGGAGGGCCTACAATGAGCAGTTCTTC. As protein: CASSHEGRAYNEQFF. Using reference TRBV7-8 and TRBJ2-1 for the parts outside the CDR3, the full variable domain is GAGVSQSPRYKVAKRGQDVALRCDPISGHVSLFWYQQALGQGPEFLTYFQNEAQLDKSGLPSDRFFAERPEGSVSTLKIQRTQQEDSAVYLCASSHEGRAYNEQFFGPGTRLTVL.

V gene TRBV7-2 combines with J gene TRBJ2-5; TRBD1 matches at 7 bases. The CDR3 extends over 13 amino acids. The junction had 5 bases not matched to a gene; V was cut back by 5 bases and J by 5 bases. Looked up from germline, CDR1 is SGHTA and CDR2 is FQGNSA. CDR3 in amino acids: CASSVGGTETQYF. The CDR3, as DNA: TGTGCCAGCAGCGTAGGGGGCACGGAGACCCAGTACTTC.

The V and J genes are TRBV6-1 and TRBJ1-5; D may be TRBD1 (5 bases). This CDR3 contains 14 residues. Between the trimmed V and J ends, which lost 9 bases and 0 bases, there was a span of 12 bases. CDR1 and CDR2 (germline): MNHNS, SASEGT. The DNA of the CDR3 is TGTGCCAGTTGGGGCAGATCTAGCAATCAGCCCCAGCATTTT. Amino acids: CASWGRSSNQPQHF.

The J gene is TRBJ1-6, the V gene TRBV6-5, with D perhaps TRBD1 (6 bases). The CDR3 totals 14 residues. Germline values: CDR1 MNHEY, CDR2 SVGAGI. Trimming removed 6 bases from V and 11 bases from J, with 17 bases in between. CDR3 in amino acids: CASRARQVRAPLHF. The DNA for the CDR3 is TGTGCCAGCAGAGCCCGACAGGTCCGAGCACCCCTCCACTTT.

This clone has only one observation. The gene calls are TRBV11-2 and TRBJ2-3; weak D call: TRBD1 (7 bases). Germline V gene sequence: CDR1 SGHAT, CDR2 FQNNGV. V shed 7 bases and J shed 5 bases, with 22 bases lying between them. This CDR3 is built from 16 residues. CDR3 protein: CASTKGAGLGGDTQYF. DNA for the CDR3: TGTGCCAGCACCAAGGGGGCGGGACTCGGGGGAGATACGCAGTATTTT.

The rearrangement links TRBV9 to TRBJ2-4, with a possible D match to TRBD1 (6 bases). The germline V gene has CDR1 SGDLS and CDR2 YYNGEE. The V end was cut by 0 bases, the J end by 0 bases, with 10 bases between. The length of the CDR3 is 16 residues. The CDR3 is CASSVEDSLAKNIQYF. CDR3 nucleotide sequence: TGTGCCAGCAGCGTAGAGGACAGCTTAGCCAAAAACATTCAGTACTTC. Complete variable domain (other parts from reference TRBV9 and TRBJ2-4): DSGVTQTPKHLITATGQRVTLRCSPRSGDLSVYWYQQSLDQGLQFLIQYYNGEERAKGNILERFSAQQFPDLHSELNLSSLELGDSALYFCASSVEDSLAKNIQYFGAGTRLSVL.

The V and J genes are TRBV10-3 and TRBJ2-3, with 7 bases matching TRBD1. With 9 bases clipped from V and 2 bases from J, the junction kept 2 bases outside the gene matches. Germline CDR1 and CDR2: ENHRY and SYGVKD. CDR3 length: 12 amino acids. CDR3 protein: CAIQGNTDTQYF. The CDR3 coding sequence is TGTGCCATACAGGGGAACACAGATACGCAGTATTTT.

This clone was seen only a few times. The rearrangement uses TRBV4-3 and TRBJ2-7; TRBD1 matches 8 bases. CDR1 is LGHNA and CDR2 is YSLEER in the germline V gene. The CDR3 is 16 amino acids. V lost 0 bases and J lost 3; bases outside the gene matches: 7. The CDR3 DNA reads TGCGCCAGCAGCCAAGACGAGGGACAGGATTTCTACGAGCAGTACTTC. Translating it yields CASSQDEGQDFYEQYF.

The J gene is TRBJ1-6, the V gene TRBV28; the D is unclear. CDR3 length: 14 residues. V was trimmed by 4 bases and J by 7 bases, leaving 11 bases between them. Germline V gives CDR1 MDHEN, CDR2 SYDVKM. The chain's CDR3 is CASSYIRGNSPLHF. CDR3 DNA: TGTGCCAGCAGTTATATTCGAGGGAATTCACCCCTCCACTTT.

Written as DNA, the CDR3 is TGTGCCAGCAGCCCTCCCTTGAGCACAGATACGCAGTATTTT. Translated, it gives CASSPPLSTDTQYF. V and J are TRBV5-4 and TRBJ2-3; D call uncertain. V lost 4 bases and J lost 0, with 9 bases in between. The CDR3 loop spans 14 amino acids. From germline, CDR1 is SGHNT and CDR2 YYREEE (reference sequence).

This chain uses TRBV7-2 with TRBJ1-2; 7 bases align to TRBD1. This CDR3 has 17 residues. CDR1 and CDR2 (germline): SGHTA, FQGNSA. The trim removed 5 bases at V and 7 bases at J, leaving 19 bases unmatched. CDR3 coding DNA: TGTGCCAGCAGCGCCCACGATTCGACAGGGCAGCGGGTTGGCTACACCTTC. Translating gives CASSAHDSTGQRVGYTF.

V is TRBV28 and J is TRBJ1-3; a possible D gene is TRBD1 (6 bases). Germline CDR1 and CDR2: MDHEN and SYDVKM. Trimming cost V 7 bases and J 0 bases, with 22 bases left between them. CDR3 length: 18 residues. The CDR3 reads CASTTPGGGHFSGNTIYF. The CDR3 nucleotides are TGTGCCAGCACCACCCCCGGGGGGGGACACTTCTCTGGAAACACCATATATTTT.

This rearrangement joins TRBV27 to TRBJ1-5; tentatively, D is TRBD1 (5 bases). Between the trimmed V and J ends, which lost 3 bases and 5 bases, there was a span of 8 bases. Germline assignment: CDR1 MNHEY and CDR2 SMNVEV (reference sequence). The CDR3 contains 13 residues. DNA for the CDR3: TGTGCCAGCAGTTTGGGGCGAGATCAGCCCCAGCATTTT. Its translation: CASSLGRDQPQHF.

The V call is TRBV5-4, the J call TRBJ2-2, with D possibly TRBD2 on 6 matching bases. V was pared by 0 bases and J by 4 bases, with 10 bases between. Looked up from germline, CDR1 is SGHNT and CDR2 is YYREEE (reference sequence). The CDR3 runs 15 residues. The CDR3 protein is CASSLGMGGTGELFF. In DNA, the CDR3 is TGTGCCAGCAGCTTGGGGATGGGGGGCACCGGGGAGCTGTTTTTT.

CDR3 coding DNA: TGCAGCGTTGGCGGGCAGGGGGGTAATCAGCCCCAGCATTTT. Amino acid sequence: CSVGGQGGNQPQHF. The chain is built from TRBV29-1 and TRBJ1-5, with 7 bases aligning to TRBD1. CDR3 length equals 14 residues. Germline lookup yields CDR1 SQVTM and CDR2 ANQGSEA. The V and J ends lost 4 bases and 4 bases, in that order; junction bases with no gene match: 7.

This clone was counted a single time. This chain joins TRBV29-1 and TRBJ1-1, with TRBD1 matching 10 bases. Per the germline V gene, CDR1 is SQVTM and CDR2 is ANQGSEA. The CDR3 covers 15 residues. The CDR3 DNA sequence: TGCACAGTGTGGGGACAGGGGACCATGAACACTGAAGCTTTCTTT. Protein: CTVWGQGTMNTEAFF.

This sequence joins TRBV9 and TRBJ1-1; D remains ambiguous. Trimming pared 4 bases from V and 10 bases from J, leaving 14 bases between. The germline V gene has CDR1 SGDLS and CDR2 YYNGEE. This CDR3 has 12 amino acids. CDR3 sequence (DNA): TGTGCCAGCAGCCCCCGGGCCCGGGGAGCTTTCTTT. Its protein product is CASSPRARGAFF.

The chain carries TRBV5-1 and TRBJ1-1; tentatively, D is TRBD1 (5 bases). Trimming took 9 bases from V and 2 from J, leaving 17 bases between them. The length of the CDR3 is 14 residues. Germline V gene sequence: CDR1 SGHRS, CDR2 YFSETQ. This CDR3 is CATKEPGYNTEAFF. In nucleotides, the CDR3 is TGCGCCACCAAGGAACCAGGGTATAACACTGAAGCTTTCTTT.

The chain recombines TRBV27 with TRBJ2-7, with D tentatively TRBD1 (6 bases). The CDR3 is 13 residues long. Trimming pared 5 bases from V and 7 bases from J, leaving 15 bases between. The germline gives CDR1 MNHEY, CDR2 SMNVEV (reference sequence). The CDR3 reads CASSLRDTWEQYF. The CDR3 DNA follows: TGTGCCAGCAGTCTCCGGGACACTTGGGAGCAGTACTTC.

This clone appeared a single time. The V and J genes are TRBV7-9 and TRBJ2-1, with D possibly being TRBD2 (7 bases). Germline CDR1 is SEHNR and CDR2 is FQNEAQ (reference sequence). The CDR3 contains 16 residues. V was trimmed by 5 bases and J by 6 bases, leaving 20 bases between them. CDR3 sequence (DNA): TGTGCCAGCAGCCGGGGGCGTCTAGCGGAGGCCAATGAGCAGTTCTTC. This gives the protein CASSRGRLAEANEQFF.

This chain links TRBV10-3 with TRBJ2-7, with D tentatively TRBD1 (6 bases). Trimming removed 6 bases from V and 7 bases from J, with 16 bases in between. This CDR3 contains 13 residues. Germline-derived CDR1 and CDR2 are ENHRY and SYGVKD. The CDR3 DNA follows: TGTGCCATCAGACCGAATACAGGGCCAGAGCAGTACTTC. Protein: CAIRPNTGPEQYF.